This T cell receptor (beta chain) stems from a study of vaccination and CD4 T cells after COVID-19. The wider study: Mild disease affected 8 or 9 convalescent patients and severe disease one, all SARS-CoV-2 positive by nasal swab PCR.

This clonotype was counted between two and nine times. What it recognizes is unknown. The Oncomine TCR Beta short-read assay was applied to DNA of cultured CD4+ T cells. A single record per CDR3 protein comes from TCRdb applying MiXCR to the PCR reads. The sample holds 15,000 to 25,000 distinct CDR3 sequences; around 50% are singletons and the top ten take approximately 10%. Treatment meaning: approximately 9-day PBMC culture with coronavirus spike peptide pools or control peptides (ViraFEST assay). There were positive PCR dates ranging from March to December 2020, all predating US Alpha, Beta and Delta variants. The sample comprised CD4+ T cells from blood, cultured in vitro. The sequence was collected from a human donor who had recovered from COVID-19.

The CDR3 region is CASSIRGPGTTEAFF. DNA of the CDR3: TGTGCCAGTAGTATTAGAGGGCCCGGGACCACTGAAGCTTTCTTT. The chain is built from TRBV19 and TRBJ1-1; D might be TRBD1 (5 bases). The CDR3 loop spans 15 amino acids. V was pared by 3 bases and J by 4 bases, with 15 bases between. The V gene's germline CDR1 is LNHDA and CDR2 SQIVND (reference sequence).